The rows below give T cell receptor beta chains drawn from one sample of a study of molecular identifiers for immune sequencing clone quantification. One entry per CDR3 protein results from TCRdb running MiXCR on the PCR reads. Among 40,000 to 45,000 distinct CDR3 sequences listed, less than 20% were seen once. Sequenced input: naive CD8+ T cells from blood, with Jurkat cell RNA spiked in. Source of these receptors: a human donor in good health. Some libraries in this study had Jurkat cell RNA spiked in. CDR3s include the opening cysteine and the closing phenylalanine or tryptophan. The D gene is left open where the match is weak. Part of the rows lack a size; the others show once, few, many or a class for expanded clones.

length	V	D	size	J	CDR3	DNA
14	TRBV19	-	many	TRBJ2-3	CASSIWGDTDTQYF	TGTGCCAGTAGTATATGGGGGGACACAGATACGCAGTATTTT
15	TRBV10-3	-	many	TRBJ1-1	CAISDGPSRDTEAFF	TGTGCCATCAGTGACGGGCCTTCTAGGGACACTGAAGCTTTCTTT
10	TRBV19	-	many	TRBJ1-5	CASGGLPQHF	TGTGCCAGTGGGGGTTTGCCCCAGCATTTT
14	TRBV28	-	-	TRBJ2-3	CASSFTGLADTQYF	TGTGCCAGCAGTTTTACGGGACTGGCAGATACGCAGTATTTT
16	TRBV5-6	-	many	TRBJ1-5	CASSLVEKDSNQPQHF	TGTGCCAGCAGCTTGGTAGAAAAGGATAGCAATCAGCCCCAGCATTTT
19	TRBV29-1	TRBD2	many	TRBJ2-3	CSVVDPAVSGGLNTDTQYF	TGCAGCGTTGTAGACCCTGCGGTTAGCGGGGGGTTAAACACAGATACGCAGTATTTT
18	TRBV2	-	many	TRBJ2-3	CASSEARYVTASTDTQYF	TGTGCCAGCAGTGAAGCGCGGTACGTGACGGCTAGCACAGATACGCAGTATTTT
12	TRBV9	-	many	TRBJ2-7	CASSVVGGEQYF	TGTGCCAGCAGCGTAGTCGGGGGCGAGCAGTACTTC
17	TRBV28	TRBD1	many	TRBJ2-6	CASSKGTAVVSHNFLTF	TGTGCCAGCAGTAAGGGGACAGCCGTGGTCTCTCATAATTTCCTGACTTTC
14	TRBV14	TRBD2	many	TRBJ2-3	CASSQVGGADTQYF	TGTGCCAGCAGCCAAGTTGGGGGGGCAGATACGCAGTATTTT
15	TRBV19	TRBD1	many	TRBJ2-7	CASSAGQGTNYEQYF	TGTGCCAGTAGTGCTGGACAGGGGACCAACTACGAGCAGTACTTC
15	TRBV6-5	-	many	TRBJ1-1	CASSYSSGINTEAFF	TGTGCCAGCAGTTACTCAAGCGGGATAAACACTGAAGCTTTCTTT
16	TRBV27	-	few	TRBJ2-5	CASSLVAEDAQETQYF	TGTGCCAGCAGTTTGGTTGCGGAAGACGCCCAAGAGACCCAGTACTTC
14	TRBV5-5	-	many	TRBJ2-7	CASSLARFSYEQYF	TGTGCCAGCAGCTTGGCCAGGTTCTCCTACGAGCAGTACTTC
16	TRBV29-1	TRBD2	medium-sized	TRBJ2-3	CSVDEELAELTDTQYF	TGCAGCGTTGACGAGGAACTAGCGGAACTCACAGATACGCAGTATTTT
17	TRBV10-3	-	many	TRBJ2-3	CAISDDRISQTVGTQYF	TGTGCCATCAGTGATGACCGAATTAGTCAGACCGTGGGTACGCAGTATTTT
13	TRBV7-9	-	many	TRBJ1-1	CASSLSSPPEAFF	TGTGCCAGCAGCTTAAGCTCGCCACCTGAAGCTTTCTTT
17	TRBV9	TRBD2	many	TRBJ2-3	CASSPGLAGASADTQYF	TGTGCCAGCAGCCCTGGACTAGCGGGAGCGTCGGCGGATACGCAGTATTTT
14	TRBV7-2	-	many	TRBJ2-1	CASSSHSELNEQFF	TGTGCCAGCAGCTCCCACTCAGAACTAAATGAGCAGTTCTTC
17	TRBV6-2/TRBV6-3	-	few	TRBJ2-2	CASSYWGGPRNTGELFF	TGTGCCAGCAGTTACTGGGGGGGGCCCCGGAACACCGGGGAGCTGTTTTTT
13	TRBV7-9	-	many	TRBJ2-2	CASSLAQAGELFF	TGTGCCAGCAGCTTAGCCCAGGCCGGGGAGCTGTTTTTT
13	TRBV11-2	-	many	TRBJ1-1	CASRMGGFTEAFF	TGTGCCAGCAGAATGGGAGGGTTCACTGAAGCTTTCTTT
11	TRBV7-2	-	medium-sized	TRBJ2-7	CASSLMYEQYF	TGTGCCAGCAGCTTAATGTATGAGCAGTACTTC
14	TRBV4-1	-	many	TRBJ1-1	CASLGRGKGTEAFF	TGCGCCAGCCTCGGGAGGGGAAAGGGGACTGAAGCTTTCTTT
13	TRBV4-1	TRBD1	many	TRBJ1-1	CASSQEYRGRAFF	TGCGCCAGCAGCCAGGAATACAGGGGAAGGGCTTTCTTT
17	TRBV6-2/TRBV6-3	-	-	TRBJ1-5	CASSTPAGGYGSQPQHF	TGTGCCAGCAGTACCCCTGCGGGGGGGTACGGCAGCCAGCCCCAGCATTTT
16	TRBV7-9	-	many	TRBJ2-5	CASSPETSGFQETQYF	TGTGCCAGCAGCCCCGAGACATCAGGGTTCCAAGAGACCCAGTACTTC
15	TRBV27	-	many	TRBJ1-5	CASSSLIGPNQPQHF	TGTGCCAGCAGTTCCCTAATTGGGCCCAATCAGCCCCAGCATTTT
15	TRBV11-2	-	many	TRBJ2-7	CASSLGPPATYEQYF	TGTGCCAGCAGCTTGGGCCCGCCTGCTACCTACGAGCAGTACTTC
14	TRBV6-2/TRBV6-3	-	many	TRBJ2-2	CASSYSMNTGELFF	TGTGCCAGCAGTTATAGCATGAACACCGGGGAGCTGTTTTTT
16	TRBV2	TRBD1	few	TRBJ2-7	CASSEAQGQGSYEQYF	TGTGCCAGCAGTGAAGCACAAGGACAGGGCTCCTACGAGCAGTACTTC
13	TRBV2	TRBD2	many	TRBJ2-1	CASSGGLVNEQFF	TGTGCCAGCAGTGGGGGACTAGTCAATGAGCAGTTCTTC
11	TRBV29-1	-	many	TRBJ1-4	CSGAESGELFF	TGCAGCGGGGCTGAAAGTGGGGAACTGTTTTTT
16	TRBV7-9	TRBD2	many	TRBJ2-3	CASSSGRSGGQDTQYF	TGTGCCAGCAGCTCCGGCCGTAGCGGGGGCCAGGATACGCAGTATTTT
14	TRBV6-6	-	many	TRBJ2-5	CASTRYAGEETQYF	TGTGCCAGCACACGGTACGCTGGGGAAGAGACCCAGTACTTC
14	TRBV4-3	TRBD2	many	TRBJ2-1	CASSQGLAGDEQFF	TGCGCCAGCAGCCAGGGACTAGCGGGCGATGAGCAGTTCTTC
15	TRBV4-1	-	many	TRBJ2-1	CASSHSRVSYNEQFF	TGCGCCAGCAGCCATTCCAGGGTATCCTACAATGAGCAGTTCTTC
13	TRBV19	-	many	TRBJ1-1	CASSIAQNTEAFF	TGTGCCAGTAGTATAGCCCAGAACACTGAAGCTTTCTTT
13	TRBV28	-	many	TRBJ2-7	CASSPGARYEQYF	TGTGCCAGCAGCCCCGGGGCCCGGTACGAGCAGTACTTC
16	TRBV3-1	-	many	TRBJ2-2	CASSPFGDGNPGELFF	TGTGCCAGCAGCCCGTTCGGGGACGGGAATCCCGGGGAGCTGTTTTTT
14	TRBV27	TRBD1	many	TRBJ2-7	CASSLGQGLSEQYF	TGTGCCAGCAGTTTGGGACAGGGGCTAAGCGAGCAGTACTTC
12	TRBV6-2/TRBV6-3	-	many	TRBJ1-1	CASSYENTEAFF	TGTGCCAGCAGTTATGAGAACACTGAAGCTTTCTTT
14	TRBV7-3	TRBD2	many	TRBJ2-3	CASRPTSATDTQYF	TGTGCCAGCAGGCCCACTAGCGCCACAGATACGCAGTATTTT
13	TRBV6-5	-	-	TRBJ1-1	CASTKTERGEAFF	TGTGCCAGCACCAAGACAGAGCGAGGTGAAGCTTTCTTT
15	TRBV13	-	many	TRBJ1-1	CASSLEWGLNTEAFF	TGTGCCAGCAGCTTAGAGTGGGGACTGAACACTGAAGCTTTCTTT